A single sample gave rise to the 2 T cell receptor beta chains below, sequenced in a study of cytomegalovirus exposure and HLA in healthy donors. PCR primers comprised 60 Vbeta and 13 Jbeta primers. Clones were sequenced by immunoSEQ multiplex PCR, and TCRdb holds only the in-frame ones, with some missing. The top ten hold around 1.6% of the sample, which has about 55,000 clones, roughly four fifths seen once. The sequenced material came from PBMCs. Receptors originate from a man aged 25 to 45 in good health and CMV-seronegative.

The chain links TRBV7-9 to TRBJ2-3, with D unclear. The CDR3 extends over 13 amino acids. V was clipped by 1 base and J by 6 bases, with 8 bases between them. Germline-derived CDR1 and CDR2 are SEHNR and FQNEAQ (reference sequence). The CDR3 loop reads CASSLGTGDTQYF. Written as DNA, the CDR3 is TGTGCCAGCAGCTTAGGTACCGGGGATACGCAGTATTTT.

V usage is TRBV10-3 and J usage is TRBJ1-3; tentative D call: TRBD1 (6 bases). With 10 bases removed from V and 0 bases from J, the gap between germline ends came to 19 bases. This CDR3 is built from 16 residues. CDR1 and CDR2 from the germline V gene are ENHRY and SYGVKD. CDR3 DNA: TGTGCCACCGCCGGTCCGCGGGGGGCCTCTGGAAACACCATATATTTT. It specifies CATAGPRGASGNTIYF.